These 14 T cell receptor beta chains came from one sample sequenced in a study of STAT3 mutations in large granular lymphocyte leukemia. General study points: Every T-LGLL patient had at least one immunodominant TCRbeta clonotype.

For these TCRs, the target antigens are not known. Profiled with immunoSEQ multiplex PCR; TCRdb holds only in-frame clones, not every one. This table has under 3,500 clones, around 68% appearing once. The specimen was peripheral blood mononuclear cells. These receptors originate from a middle-aged woman with T-cell large granular lymphocyte leukemia. Some clones in this sample may be carry-over from other donors' samples.

This chain uses TRBV29-1 with TRBJ2-7, with D perhaps TRBD1 or TRBD2 (6 bases each). CDR3 length: 16 amino acids. Trimming shortened V by 6 bases and J by 2 bases, and 23 bases separated the two germline ends. Germline CDR1 is SQVTM and CDR2 is ANQGSEA. The CDR3: CSVTHRGQGGTYEQYF. CDR3 nucleotide sequence: TGCAGCGTCACCCATCGGGGGCAGGGTGGGACCTACGAGCAGTACTTC.

The chain employs TRBV29-1 and TRBJ1-2; 7 bases match TRBD1. Germline V lookup: CDR1 SQVTM, CDR2 ANQGSEA. This CDR3 has 11 amino acids. V lost 7 bases and J lost 4; bases outside the gene matches: 3. The CDR3 region is CSAGTVYGYTF. The CDR3 bases are TGCAGCGCCGGGACAGTCTATGGCTACACCTTC.

This clone was counted only a few times. This rearrangement joins TRBV5-6 to TRBJ1-4; unclear D gene. The germline gives CDR1 SGHDT, CDR2 YYEEEE. This CDR3 spans 15 amino acids. The V gene lost 1 base and the J gene lost 5 bases, with 12 bases spanning the gap. CDR3 in amino acids: CASSLLAGNNEKLFF. The CDR3 DNA reads as TGTGCCAGCAGCTTGCTTGCGGGGAACAATGAAAAACTGTTTTTT.

This chain joins TRBV9 and TRBJ2-2, with a possible D match to TRBD2 (5 bases). The V end lost 0 bases, the J end lost 4 bases, and 7 bases lay between the germline ends. Germline CDR1 and CDR2: SGDLS and YYNGEE. The CDR3 is made up of 14 amino acids. DNA of the CDR3: TGTGCCAGCAGCGTAGAAGGGAGCACCGGGGAGCTGTTTTTT. The encoded protein is CASSVEGSTGELFF.

The chain links TRBV5-4 to TRBJ1-4; D might be TRBD1 (6 bases). Trimming pared 0 bases from V and 3 bases from J, leaving 9 bases between. The CDR3 covers 15 residues. Germline lookup yields CDR1 SGHNT and CDR2 YYREEE (reference sequence). CDR3 sequence: CASSLGGASNEKLFF. The DNA for the CDR3 is TGTGCCAGCAGCTTGGGGGGGGCCTCTAATGAAAAACTGTTTTTT. Full variable domain (missing parts from reference TRBV5-4 and TRBJ1-4): ETGVTQSPTHLIKTRGQQVTLRCSSQSGHNTVSWYQQALGQGPQFIFQYYREEENGRGNFPPRFSGLQFPNYSSELNVNALELDDSALYLCASSLGGASNEKLFFGSGTQLSVL.

CDR3 DNA sequence: TGTGCCAGCAGCTTATGGGGTTACTCTGGGGCCAACGTCCTGACTTTC. It yields the protein CASSLWGYSGANVLTF. The chain is built from TRBV7-2 and TRBJ2-6, with no clear D. Looked up from germline, CDR1 is SGHTA and CDR2 is FQGNSA. This CDR3 is 16 amino acids long. V lost 2 bases and J lost 0, with 8 bases in between.

The chain employs TRBV4-3 and TRBJ1-5; D gene ambiguous. This CDR3 spans 14 amino acids. Deletions cut 1 base from V and 8 bases from J, with 12 bases between. Germline loops: CDR1 LGHNA, CDR2 YSLEER. The CDR3 region has the DNA TGCGCCAGCAGCCAAGGTTACGGCACGGAGCCCCAGCATTTT. Amino acids: CASSQGYGTEPQHF.

The rearrangement links TRBV5-1 to TRBJ1-5; D is uncertain. The CDR3 totals 13 residues. Germline CDR1 SGHRS, CDR2 YFSETQ. The V gene lost 0 bases and the J gene lost 7 bases, with 8 bases spanning the gap. CDR3 nucleotide sequence: TGCGCCAGCAGCTTGGCCATGGGGCAGCCCCAGCATTTT. This encodes CASSLAMGQPQHF.

The chain couples TRBV9 to TRBJ2-5; 11 bases map to TRBD2. The CDR3 loop spans 15 amino acids. CDR1 and CDR2 (germline): SGDLS, YYNGEE. The V gene end was trimmed by 4 bases and the J gene end by 5 bases; junction bases not matched to a gene: 7. As DNA, the CDR3 is TGTGCCAGCAGCTCAACTAGCGGGAGATCGGAGACCCAGTACTTC. Translated: CASSSTSGRSETQYF.

The sample holds a few counts of this clone. The V and J genes are TRBV6-6 and TRBJ2-1; a possible D gene is TRBD2 (6 bases). CDR1 and CDR2 (germline): MNHNY, SVGAGI (reference sequence). CDR3 length: 15 amino acids. Trimming cost V 2 bases and J 4 bases, with 12 bases left between them. Here the CDR3 reads CASSYEDYRYNEQFF. The CDR3 DNA sequence: TGTGCCAGCAGTTACGAGGACTACCGATACAATGAGCAGTTCTTC.

The genes are TRBV5-4 and TRBJ2-7; D is perhaps TRBD1 (5 bases). CDR3 length: 14 residues. With 1 base removed from V and 2 bases from J, the gap between germline ends came to 10 bases. Germline V gene lookup returns CDR1 SGHNT and CDR2 YYREEE (reference sequence). The CDR3 sequence is CASSLFVGAYEQYF. CDR3 bases: TGTGCCAGCAGCTTGTTTGTAGGGGCCTACGAGCAGTACTTC.

The chain has TRBV4-2 and TRBJ2-7, with D possibly TRBD2 on 5 matching bases. Per germline, CDR1 LGHNA and CDR2 YNFKEQ. Deletions cut 4 bases from V and 7 bases from J, with 17 bases between. CDR3 length: 14 residues. CDR3 nucleotide sequence: TGTGCCAGCAGCCCCCGTCCCGAGGGCGGGGAGCAGTACTTC. Translation gives CASSPRPEGGEQYF.

This CDR3 is CASKMDRVSYEQYF. CDR3 nucleotide sequence: TGTGCCAGCAAAATGGACAGGGTTTCCTACGAGCAGTACTTC. The chain has TRBV6-1 and TRBJ2-7; 8 nucleotides match TRBD1. Per germline, CDR1 MNHNS and CDR2 SASEGT. The CDR3 has 14 amino acids. V was clipped by 7 bases and J by 1 base; unmatched bases: 6.

In DNA form, the CDR3 reads TGCAGCGTTGTGTCCGGGACAACTAACTCCTACGAGCAGTACTTC. This gives the protein CSVVSGTTNSYEQYF. The rearrangement uses TRBV29-1 and TRBJ2-7; D is perhaps TRBD1 (6 bases). The CDR3 has 15 residues. Trimming removed 4 bases from V and 0 bases from J, with 16 bases in between. CDR1 and CDR2 (germline): SQVTM, ANQGSEA.